This T cell receptor (beta chain) was identified in a study of CD8 T cells in Susac syndrome. RNA was extracted with the RNeasy kit, and a quantity of roughly 0.45 to 1 ug was reverse transcribed using random hexamers. TCRdb ran MiXCR on the immunoSEQ multiplex PCR reads and lists one entry per CDR3 protein. Of approximately 300,000 distinct CDR3 sequences in the sample, about 89% were seen once. The V and J ends lost 0 bases and 2 bases, in that order; junction bases with no gene match: 7. This CDR3 contains 16 residues. CDR1 is LGHNA and CDR2 is YNFKEQ in the germline V gene. The sample comprised CD8+ T cells from PBMCs. The J gene is TRBJ2-7, the V gene TRBV4-2; 7 positions match TRBD2. The sequence was collected from a human donor with multiple sclerosis. The DNA for the CDR3 is TGTGCCAGCAGCCAAGATCGGGGAGGGTTCCCCTACGAGCAGTACTTC. This encodes CASSQDRGGFPYEQYF.